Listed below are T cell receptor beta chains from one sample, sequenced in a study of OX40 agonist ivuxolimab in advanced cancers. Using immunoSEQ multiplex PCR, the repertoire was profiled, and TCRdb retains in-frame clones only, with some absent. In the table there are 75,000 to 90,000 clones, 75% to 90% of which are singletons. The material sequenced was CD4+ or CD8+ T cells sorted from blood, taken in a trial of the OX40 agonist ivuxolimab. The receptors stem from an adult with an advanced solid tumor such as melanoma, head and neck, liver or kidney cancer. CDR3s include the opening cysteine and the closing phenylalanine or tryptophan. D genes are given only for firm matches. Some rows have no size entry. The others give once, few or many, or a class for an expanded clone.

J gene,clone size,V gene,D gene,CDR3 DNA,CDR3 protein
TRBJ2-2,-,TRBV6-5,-,TGTGCCAGCAGTTACTCGGGGGGAGTCGGGGAGCTGTTTTTT,CASSYSGGVGELFF
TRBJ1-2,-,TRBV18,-,TGTGCCAGCTCACCGGGGGAGGGATCCCCTCACCAAGGCTACACCTTC,CASSPGEGSPHQGYTF
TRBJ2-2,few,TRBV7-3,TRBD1,TGTGCCAGCAGCCCTCGTCCAGGGGGCACCGGGGAGCTGTTTTTT,CASSPRPGGTGELFF
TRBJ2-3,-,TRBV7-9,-,TGTGCCAGCAGCCAACGGGTAGCGGGCACAGATACGCAGTATTTT,CASSQRVAGTDTQYF
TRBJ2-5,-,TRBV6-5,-,TGTGCCAGCAGTACGGGAGCTCAAGAGACCCAGTACTTC,CASSTGAQETQYF
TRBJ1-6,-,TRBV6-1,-,TGTGCCAGCACCACGACAGGTACTTCACCCCTCCACTTT,CASTTTGTSPLHF
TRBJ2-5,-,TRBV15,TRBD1,TGTGCCACCAGCAGAGGGGACAGGGGGATGGAAGAGACCCAGTACTTC,CATSRGDRGMEETQYF
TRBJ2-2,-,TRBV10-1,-,TGCGCCATCTCAAGGGCAGATTACTCCGAAACCGGGGAGCTGTTTTTT,CAISRADYSETGELFF
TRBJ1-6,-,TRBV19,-,TGTGCCAGTAGTATGGGATTCTCCTATAATTCACCCCTCCACTTT,CASSMGFSYNSPLHF
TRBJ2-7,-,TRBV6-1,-,TGTGCCAGCAGTGAGAACAGCTCCTACGAGCAGTACTTC,CASSENSSYEQYF
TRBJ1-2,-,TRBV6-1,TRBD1,TGTGCCAGCAGTCCCGGGACAGCAGCCTATGGCTACACCTTC,CASSPGTAAYGYTF
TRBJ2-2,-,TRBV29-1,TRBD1,TGCAGCGTTGATGGTGGACAGGGTACCGGGGAGCTGTTTTTT,CSVDGGQGTGELFF
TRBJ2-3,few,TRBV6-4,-,TGTGCCAGCAAGAGAACCACCAGCACAGATACGCAGTATTTT,CASKRTTSTDTQYF
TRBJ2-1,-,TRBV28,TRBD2,TGTGCCAGCAGTCAGGGACTAGCGGGGGGCCCCTCAAAATACAATGAGCAGTTCTTC,CASSQGLAGGPSKYNEQFF
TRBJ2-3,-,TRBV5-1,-,TGCGCCAGCAGCTTGGGACGGGCCACAGATACGCAGTATTTT,CASSLGRATDTQYF
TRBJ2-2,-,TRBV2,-,TGTGCCAGCAGAACTACAGGGTACACCGGGGAGCTGTTTTTT,CASRTTGYTGELFF
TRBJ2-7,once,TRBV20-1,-,TGCAGTCCTTCGTCTCCCTCCGAGCAGTACTTC,CSPSSPSEQYF
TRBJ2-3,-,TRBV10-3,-,TGTGCCACCCGGTCCCAGGCAAGGGGGGCAGATACGCAGTATTTT,CATRSQARGADTQYF
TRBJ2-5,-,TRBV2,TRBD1,TGTGCCAGCAGCAGAACGGACAGGGGTGGAGAAGAGACCCAGTACTTC,CASSRTDRGGEETQYF
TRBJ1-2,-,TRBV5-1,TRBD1,TGCGCCAGCAGCTGGGGGGATACAGGGGTGGCTTATGGCTACACCTTC,CASSWGDTGVAYGYTF
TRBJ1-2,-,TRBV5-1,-,TGCGCCAGCAGCTTGGCCACGGGGCCCAGCTATGGCTACACCTTC,CASSLATGPSYGYTF
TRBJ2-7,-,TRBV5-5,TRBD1,TGTGCCAGCAGCGGACGACAGGGTGCCTACGAGCAGTACTTC,CASSGRQGAYEQYF
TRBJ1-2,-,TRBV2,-,TGTGCCAGCAGAGTACAGGGAACTAACTATGGCTACACCTTC,CASRVQGTNYGYTF
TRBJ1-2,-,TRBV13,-,TGTGCCAGCAGCTTTCTACGGGCTATTAACTATGGCTACACCTTC,CASSFLRAINYGYTF
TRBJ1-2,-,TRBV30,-,TGTGCCTGGACCGTCAACTCGTATGGCTACACCTTC,CAWTVNSYGYTF
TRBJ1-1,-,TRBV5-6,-,TGTGCCAGCAGCTTCTTGGGACAACTGGACACTGAAGCTTTCTTT,CASSFLGQLDTEAFF
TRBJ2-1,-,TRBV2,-,TGTGCCAGCAGCTATTCGAGAGGGAACAATGAGCAGTTCTTC,CASSYSRGNNEQFF
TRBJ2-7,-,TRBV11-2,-,TGTGCCAGCAGTCTAGCTCGGGGGTTCGGCGAGCAGTACTTC,CASSLARGFGEQYF
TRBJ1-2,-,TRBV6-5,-,TGTGCCAGCACCGGAGGGGGGGGCGACGGCTATGGCTACACCTTC,CASTGGGGDGYGYTF
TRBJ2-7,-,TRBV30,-,TGTGCCTGGAGACTATCCTACGAGCAGTACTTC,CAWRLSYEQYF
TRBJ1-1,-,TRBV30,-,TGTGCCTGGGTCCCGGAGAACACTGAAGCTTTCTTT,CAWVPENTEAFF
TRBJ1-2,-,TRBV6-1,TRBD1,TGTGCCAGCAGTGAAGCGGGGGACAGGGGACGGTATGGCTACACCTTC,CASSEAGDRGRYGYTF
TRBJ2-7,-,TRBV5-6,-,TGTGCCAGCAGCACCGGGACACCGCTTTACGAGCAGTACTTC,CASSTGTPLYEQYF
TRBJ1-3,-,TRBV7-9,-,TGTGCCAGCAGCCGCGGATTGGGGGACTCTGGAAACACCATATATTTT,CASSRGLGDSGNTIYF
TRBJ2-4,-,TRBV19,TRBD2,TGTGCCAGTAGTGCTTTAGCGGGGGGGCCCGAAAACATTCAGTACTTC,CASSALAGGPENIQYF
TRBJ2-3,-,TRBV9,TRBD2,TGTGCCAGCAGCGTAGCGGCGGGGGGTTACACAGATACGCAGTATTTT,CASSVAAGGYTDTQYF